Below, 8 T cell receptor beta chains from the same sample are listed, as sequenced in a study of regulatory T cells in long-lasting Graves disease. Documented time point: newly diagnosed GD, antithyroid drugs for less than 3 months. Following extraction of RNA from PBMCs, that RNA was used to make the TCR library. Through Arm-PCR of CDR3 regions and iRepertoire HTBI primers, TCR beta libraries were built. TCRdb called the multiplex PCR reads again in MiXCR, with one record for every CDR3 protein. The table has hundreds of thousands of distinct CDR3 sequences, around 17% seen once. The sample was also reused in another study, on T cells in Graves' hyperthyroidism and ophthalmopathy.

The sample here was peripheral blood mononuclear cells (PBMCs), taken at new diagnosis, from a patient treated with antithyroid drugs. The receptors derive from a woman in her twenties or thirties with Graves disease.

This clonotype was seen at least ten times. The gene calls are TRBV28 and TRBJ2-2; D perhaps matches TRBD1 (5 bases). V was clipped by 5 bases and J by 2 bases, with 9 bases between them. The CDR3 covers 14 residues. Germline loops: CDR1 MDHEN, CDR2 SYDVKM. The DNA of the CDR3 is TGTGCCAGCAGTAAGGGGTACAACACCGGGGAGCTGTTTTTT. Translation: CASSKGYNTGELFF.

This clonotype turned up a few times. The chain couples TRBV6-1 to TRBJ1-3, with 8 bases fitting TRBD1. Losses at the gene ends were 6 bases for V and 5 bases for J; bases not matched to a gene: 6. The CDR3 runs 14 residues. Germline CDR1 is MNHNS and CDR2 is SASEGT. The CDR3 DNA reads TGTGCCAGCAGCCTACAGGGGGGAAGAAACACCATATATTTT. It yields the protein CASSLQGGRNTIYF.

This clonotype appeared a few times. The V and J genes are TRBV10-3 and TRBJ2-6; 8 bases are shared with TRBD1. V lost 7 bases to trimming and J lost 0 bases; unmatched junction nucleotides: 8. The CDR3 extends over 17 amino acids. From germline, CDR1 is ENHRY and CDR2 SYGVKD. CDR3 residues: CAINRDRQISGANVLTF. The CDR3 bases are TGTGCCATCAACAGGGACAGGCAAATCTCTGGGGCCAACGTCCTGACTTTC.

The table lists this clonotype with a few counts. The chain couples TRBV24-1 to TRBJ2-1, with D perhaps TRBD2 (7 bases). The CDR3 is 16 amino acids. V lost 0 bases and J 6 bases, leaving 14 bases between the germline ends. Germline V lookup: CDR1 KGHDR, CDR2 SFDVKD. The CDR3 sequence is CATSDLRGEGRNEQFF. The CDR3, as DNA: TGTGCCACCAGTGATTTGAGGGGGGAGGGCCGCAATGAGCAGTTCTTC.

This clonotype was observed a few times. Given a much more abundant clone one base away, this may be a read error. The rearrangement uses TRBV6-1 and TRBJ1-1, with a possible D match to TRBD1 (6 bases). V lost 5 bases, J lost 2 bases, and 12 bases lay in between. This CDR3 region has 14 residues. Germline CDR1 is MNHNS and CDR2 is SASEGT. The chain's CDR3 is CASSPWGGNTEAFF. The CDR3 DNA follows: TGTGCCAGCAGTCCATGGGGGGGCAACACTGAAGCTTTCTTT.

This clonotype occurred a few times. This clone may be a read error of a much larger clone one base away. The chain has TRBV3-1 and TRBJ2-7, with D perhaps matching TRBD1 (5 bases). Trimming pared 3 bases from V and 0 bases from J, leaving 6 bases between. Germline V CDR1 and CDR2: LGHDT, YNNKEL (reference sequence). The CDR3 is 13 amino acids. The CDR3 loop is CASSHRDSYEQYF. Here the CDR3 DNA reads TGTGCCAGCAGCCACAGGGACTCCTACGAGCAGTACTTC.

This clonotype was seen at least ten times. The rearrangement uses TRBV5-1 and TRBJ2-7, with D uncertain. CDR1 and CDR2 (germline): SGHRS, YFSETQ. V shed 1 base and J shed 5 bases, with 10 bases lying between them. CDR3 size: 13 residues. The CDR3, as DNA: TGCGCCAGCAGCTTGATCGATTGGGACGAGCAGTACTTC. It specifies CASSLIDWDEQYF.

This clonotype was recorded at least ten times. This chain links TRBV28 with TRBJ2-7; D is unclear. The CDR3 runs to 15 residues. Germline V gives CDR1 MDHEN, CDR2 SYDVKM. Trimming took off 6 bases at V and 2 bases at J, with 17 bases between the two ends. The DNA of the CDR3 is TGTGCCAGCAGCCCCCGAGAGGTGCCCACCTACGAGCAGTACTTC. Its protein is CASSPREVPTYEQYF.